The 11 T cell receptor beta chains in this list originate from one sample, sequenced in a study of T cells in Graves' hyperthyroidism and ophthalmopathy. RNA transcripts yielded amplified TCR beta CDR3 regions. Carried out on the TCR CDR3, a first-round RT-PCR used the HTBI primer set. One entry per CDR3 protein, called by TCRdb with MiXCR from the multiplex PCR reads. Of more than 500,000 distinct CDR3 sequences in the sample, about 16% were seen once. Sequencing was carried out using blood. The receptors stem from a woman aged 30 to 39 with Graves' ophthalmopathy.

This clonotype was observed a few times. The V gene is TRBV20-1, the J gene TRBJ2-5; 14 bases are a match to TRBD2. Germline assignment: CDR1 DFQATT and CDR2 SNEGSKA (reference sequence). Trimming cost V 4 bases and J 5 bases; bases outside gene matches: 9. The CDR3 has 16 residues. The CDR3, as DNA: TGCAGTGCTAAGACTAGCGGGAGGGAATTGAAGGAGACCCAGTACTTC. It encodes CSAKTSGRELKETQYF.

Many counts were recorded for this clonotype. The rearrangement links TRBV7-9 to TRBJ2-1, with no clear D. Germline V gives CDR1 SEHNR, CDR2 FQNEAQ (reference sequence). V was trimmed by 2 bases and J by 10 bases, leaving 6 bases between them. This CDR3 has 11 amino acids. The DNA of the CDR3 is TGTGCCAGCAGCTTATTGAGGGAGCAGTTCTTC. As protein: CASSLLREQFF. The variable domain in full, with the rest retrieved from reference TRBV7-9 and TRBJ2-1, is DTGVSQNPRHKITKRGQNVTFRCDPISEHNRLYWYRQTLGQGPEFLTYFQNEAQLEKSRLLSDRFSAERPKGSFSTLEIQRTEQGDSAMYLCASSLLREQFFGPGTRLTVL.

To note about this clonotype: This may be a read error, as it is one base from a much larger clone. V is TRBV7-2 and J is TRBJ2-7, with 8 bases that match TRBD2. Germline CDR1 is SGHTA and CDR2 is FQGNSA. CDR3 length: 15 amino acids. This chain's CDR3 is CANSLGVGRDDEQYF. DNA of the CDR3: TGTGCCAACAGCCTAGGCGTCGGGAGGGACGACGAGCAGTACTTC.

This clonotype was seen repeatedly, ten times or more. An end of the junction differs from the germline gene, which may be a read error. The chain carries TRBV4-2 and TRBJ1-4; D gene unclear. CDR3 size: 14 residues. CDR1 and CDR2 from the germline V gene are LGHNA and YNFKEQ. The CDR3 loop reads CASNQDETNEKLFF. CDR3 sequence (DNA): TGTGCCAGCAACCAAGACGAAACTAATGAAAAACTGTTTTTT.

The rearrangement uses TRBV28 and TRBJ2-7; the D gene is possibly TRBD2 (5 bases). V was trimmed by 1 base and J by 0 bases, leaving 13 bases between them. CDR1 and CDR2 (germline): MDHEN, SYDVKM. There are 16 residues in the CDR3. The CDR3 loop reads CASSLYPAEHSYEQYF. In DNA form, the CDR3 reads TGTGCCAGCAGTTTATACCCAGCGGAACACTCCTACGAGCAGTACTTC.

To note about this clonotype: The junction departs from the called germline gene at one end, perhaps through a read error. The chain employs TRBV18 and TRBJ2-7; TRBD2 matches 10 bases. Germline CDR1 reads KGHSH; CDR2 reads LQKENI. There are 12 residues in the CDR3. The CDR3 sequence is CASSSGREKQYF. In DNA form, the CDR3 reads TGCGCCAGCAGCAGCGGGAGGGAGAAGCAGTACTTC.

V and J are TRBV28 and TRBJ1-5; D is ambiguous. Germline V gene lookup returns CDR1 MDHEN and CDR2 SYDVKM. V lost 6 bases to trimming and J lost 6 bases, with 9 bases between them. The CDR3 spans 12 residues. CDR3 sequence (DNA): TGTGCCAGCAGCCCTCACACTCAGCCCCAGCATTTT. Translated: CASSPHTQPQHF.

This clonotype has at least ten counts. The CDR3 DNA sequence: TGCAGTGCTAGAGGGGCGGAAGCACAAGAGACCCAGTACTTC. Encoded protein: CSARGAEAQETQYF. The chain is built from TRBV20-1 and TRBJ2-5; no reliable D call. The CDR3 extends over 14 amino acids. Per germline, CDR1 DFQATT and CDR2 SNEGSKA (reference sequence). Trimming took 1 base from V and 2 from J, leaving 11 bases between them.

This clonotype occurred a few times. CDR3 sequence (DNA): TGTGCCAGCAGCCGAGATCAAGTGAACACTGAAGCTTTCTTT. Encoded protein: CASSRDQVNTEAFF. This rearrangement joins TRBV3-1 to TRBJ1-1; D is unclear. From germline, CDR1 is LGHDT and CDR2 YNNKEL (reference sequence). The CDR3 is 14 residues long. Trimming cost V 4 bases and J 0 bases, with 9 bases left between them.

This clonotype was seen at least ten times. The CDR3 sequence: CASSLAAGHNEQFF. As DNA, the CDR3 is TGTGCCAGCAGTTTGGCGGCGGGACACAATGAGCAGTTCTTC. V usage is TRBV28 and J usage is TRBJ2-1; D is possibly TRBD2 (6 bases). Trimming took 3 bases from V and 5 from J, leaving 11 bases between them. The CDR3 length is 14 residues. The V gene's germline CDR1 is MDHEN and CDR2 SYDVKM. Together with reference TRBV28 and TRBJ2-1, the CDR3 gives the full variable domain: DVKVTQSSRYLVKRTGEKVFLECVQDMDHENMFWYRQDPGLGLRLIYFSYDVKMKEKGDIPEGYSVSREKKERFSLILESASTNQTSMYLCASSLAAGHNEQFFGPGTRLTVL.

This clonotype was counted at least ten times. The chain is built from TRBV28 and TRBJ1-2; 8 nucleotides agree with TRBD1. The trim removed 6 bases at V and 4 bases at J, leaving 10 bases unmatched. Looked up from germline, CDR1 is MDHEN and CDR2 is SYDVKM. CDR3 length: 15 amino acids. Written as DNA, the CDR3 is TGTGCCAGCAGCCCCCAGGGGGCCTGGGCCTATGGCTACACCTTC. This codes for CASSPQGAWAYGYTF.